This is a list of T cell receptor beta chains from one sample in a study of shared clonotypes between healthy human individuals. Sequenced by immunoSEQ multiplex PCR; TCRdb stores in-frame clones only, minus some. Of over a million clones detected, around 97% appear once; the ten largest clones hold 1.2%. The source material was naive CD4+ T cells sorted from blood. Receptors originate from a man aged 25 to 40 in good health. CDR3s include the opening cysteine and the closing phenylalanine or tryptophan. Fields, in order: V gene, clone size, J gene, D gene, CDR3 DNA, CDR3 protein. The D gene is left open where the match is weak. Clone size appears in some rows only: once, few, many, or a class for an expanded clone.

>TRBV2|.|TRBJ2-7|TRBD1
TGTGCCAGCAGTAGGGGACAGGGGAACTACGAGCAGTACTTC
CASSRGQGNYEQYF
>TRBV5-1|.|TRBJ2-6|TRBD1
TGCGCCAGCAGCGCAGACAGGGGGCGGGAATCTGGGGCCAACGTCCTGACTTTC
CASSADRGRESGANVLTF
>TRBV28|once|TRBJ2-2|.
TGTGCCAGCAACACTCCGAACACCGGGGAGCTGTTTTTT
CASNTPNTGELFF
>TRBV4-3|.|TRBJ2-5|.
TGCGCCAGCAGCCAAGATCTTGCGGGAAGCCAAGAGACCCAGTACTTC
CASSQDLAGSQETQYF
>TRBV19|.|TRBJ2-1|.
TGTGCCAGTAGTATATGGGAGACGTCCAATGAGCAGTTCTTC
CASSIWETSNEQFF
>TRBV7-2|.|TRBJ2-7|TRBD1
TGTGCCAGCAGCTTAATGGGACAGGGTTCCTACGAGCAGTACTTC
CASSLMGQGSYEQYF
>TRBV7-9|.|TRBJ2-2|TRBD1
TGTGCCAGCACCCAAAATGGCGGGACAGGAACTGCCGGGGAGCTGTTTTTT
CASTQNGGTGTAGELFF
>TRBV19|.|TRBJ2-7|TRBD2
TGTGCCAGTAGTCCCGGGACTAGCGGCTCCTACGAGCAGTACTTC
CASSPGTSGSYEQYF
>TRBV19|.|TRBJ2-7|.
TGTGCCAGTAGTAGCATGGGGACAACCTACGAGCAGTACTTC
CASSSMGTTYEQYF
>TRBV6-4|.|TRBJ2-3|.
TGTGCCAGCAGTGTGGTTAGCACAGATACGCAGTATTTT
CASSVVSTDTQYF
>TRBV15|.|TRBJ1-4|.
TGTGCCACCAGCGGAGGGAATATTGGGTTTAGCGAAAAACTGTTTTTT
CATSGGNIGFSEKLFF
>TRBV5-4|.|TRBJ1-5|.
TGTGCCAGCAGCTTGGGACCGGGAGGGCAGCCCCAGCATTTT
CASSLGPGGQPQHF
>TRBV29-1|.|TRBJ1-1|.
TGCAGCGTTGCGGGCAGTTGGGGGTCTGAAGCTTTCTTT
CSVAGSWGSEAFF
>TRBV7-9|.|TRBJ2-2|TRBD2
TGTGCCAGCAGCTTAGTGGGGACTAGCACCACCGGGGAGCTGTTTTTT
CASSLVGTSTTGELFF
>TRBV5-6|.|TRBJ2-5|.
TGTGCCAGCAGCTTGGGGCGACAGGGAGGGGAGACCCAGTACTTC
CASSLGRQGGETQYF
>TRBV6-5|.|TRBJ1-2|.
TGTGCCAGCAGTACCTTGGACCGAGTCTATGGCTACACCTTC
CASSTLDRVYGYTF
>TRBV5-1|.|TRBJ2-5|TRBD2
TGCGCCAGCGTTAGCGGGAGATCCGGAGAGACCCAGTACTTC
CASVSGRSGETQYF
>TRBV19|.|TRBJ1-5|.
TGTGCCAGTAGTCTTAGCCTACAGCATAATAGCAATCAGCCCCAGCATTTT
CASSLSLQHNSNQPQHF
>TRBV7-6|.|TRBJ2-5|TRBD2
TGTGCCAGCAGCCCACGCCGCCTAGCGGGACAAGAGACCCAGTACTTC
CASSPRRLAGQETQYF
>TRBV5-4|.|TRBJ1-1|.
TGTGCCAGCAGCCTTTTGGGTCTGCAGAACACTGAAGCTTTCTTT
CASSLLGLQNTEAFF
>TRBV28|.|TRBJ1-2|.
TGTGCCAGCAGCCTTCCTGGGGGGGGCTACACCTTC
CASSLPGGGYTF
>TRBV30|.|TRBJ1-1|.
TGTGCCGGCGACAGGAAGAACACTGAAGCTTTCTTT
CAGDRKNTEAFF
>TRBV6-7|.|TRBJ2-3|.
TGTGCCAGCAATACCCCTCAAACAGATACGCAGTATTTT
CASNTPQTDTQYF
>TRBV4-3|.|TRBJ1-1|TRBD1
TGCGCCAGCAGCCAGCAGGGGGGGATCACTGAAGCTTTCTTT
CASSQQGGITEAFF
>TRBV5-8|once|TRBJ1-3|.
TGTGCCAGCAGCTCCGACACAGGCTTCTCTGGAAACACCATATATTTT
CASSSDTGFSGNTIYF
>TRBV9|.|TRBJ2-1|TRBD2
TGTGCCAGCAGCGTAGGACTAGCGGGAGTAGACAATGAGCAGTTCTTC
CASSVGLAGVDNEQFF
>TRBV29-1|.|TRBJ2-4|TRBD1
TGCAGCGTTGTGGACAGGAACATTCAGTACTTC
CSVVDRNIQYF
>TRBV11-2|.|TRBJ2-5|TRBD1
TGTGCCAGCAGCACCCGACAGGGGCAAGAGACCCAGTACTTC
CASSTRQGQETQYF
>TRBV9|.|TRBJ2-7|.
TGTGCCAGCAGCGTAACGTTGGGGGGTGAGCAGTACTTC
CASSVTLGGEQYF
>TRBV11-2|once|TRBJ2-1|TRBD2
TGTGCCAGCAGCCCACAAGGGTCGACTAGCACTTACAATGAGCAGTTCTTC
CASSPQGSTSTYNEQFF
>TRBV19|once|TRBJ1-4|.
TGTGCCAGCACAGACGGATCAACTAATGAAAAACTGTTTTTT
CASTDGSTNEKLFF
>TRBV15|.|TRBJ2-2|.
TGTGCCACCAGCAGAGGGTTGAACCGGCTTCCAAGCGGAGACTATTTGAAGGACACCGGGGAGCTGTTTTTT
CATSRGLNRLPSGDYLKDTGELFF
>TRBV7-3|once|TRBJ2-3|.
TGTGCCAGCAGCAGCGGCACAGATACGCAGTATTTT
CASSSGTDTQYF
>TRBV6-1|.|TRBJ1-3|.
TGTGCCAGCAGTGGCCTGACGAGTCCCGGAAACACCATATATTTT
CASSGLTSPGNTIYF
>TRBV5-5|.|TRBJ2-3|.
TGTGCCAGCAGCTTGGGGGTAAATACGCAGTATTTT
CASSLGVNTQYF
>TRBV29-1|.|TRBJ2-1|TRBD2
TGCAGCGTTCGGGAACTAGCGGGAGATTGGAACTACAATGAGCAGTTCTTC
CSVRELAGDWNYNEQFF
>TRBV29-1|.|TRBJ2-5|TRBD2
TGCAGCGTTGACGGGCTTAGCGGGCGGGAGGAGACCCAGTACTTC
CSVDGLSGREETQYF
>TRBV9|.|TRBJ2-1|TRBD2
TGTGCCAGCAGCGGGCTAGCGGGAGGGCCCGGCAATGAGCAGTTCTTC
CASSGLAGGPGNEQFF
>TRBV6-5|.|TRBJ2-1|TRBD2
TGTGCCAGCAGTTACTCGTTTCAGCGGGAGATTCGTATCTTC
CASSYSFQREIRIF
>TRBV7-6|.|TRBJ2-2|.
TGTGCCAGCAGCCCGCCGTCGGGCCGCGGCGGGGAGCTGTTTTTT
CASSPPSGRGGELFF
>TRBV7-8|.|TRBJ2-2|.
TGTGCCAGCAGCTCAGTTCGAGAGGAGACCGGGGAGCTGTTTTTT
CASSSVREETGELFF
>TRBV13|.|TRBJ1-5|.
TGTGCCAGCAGCTTAGGCCCGGGGGGATCGGGTCAGCCCCAGCATTTT
CASSLGPGGSGQPQHF
>TRBV14|.|TRBJ2-7|.
TGTGCCAGCAGCGGTGGCTACGAGCAGTACTTC
CASSGGYEQYF